This T cell receptor (beta chain) was recovered during a study of shared clonotypes between healthy human individuals. This CDR3 has 13 residues. Germline values: CDR1 MNHEY, CDR2 SVGAGI. With 11 bases removed from V and 8 bases from J, the gap between germline ends came to 18 bases. All donors qualified as healthy HIV-negative adults and had experienced no recent acute infections or vaccinations. Sequencing was performed with immunoSEQ multiplex PCR; in TCRdb, only in-frame clones are kept and a portion is missing. This table holds fewer than 600,000 clones, more than 65% found once. The sample taken for sequencing was PBMCs. The chain employs TRBV6-5 and TRBJ2-2; the D gene could be TRBD1 or TRBD2 (5 bases each). The TCR was taken from a woman in her thirties or forties in good health. Some clones in this sample may be carry-over from other donors' samples. CDR3 coding DNA: TGTGCCGTCTACAACCCCAGGGAGGGGGAGCTGTTTTTT. Amino acid sequence: CAVYNPREGELFF.